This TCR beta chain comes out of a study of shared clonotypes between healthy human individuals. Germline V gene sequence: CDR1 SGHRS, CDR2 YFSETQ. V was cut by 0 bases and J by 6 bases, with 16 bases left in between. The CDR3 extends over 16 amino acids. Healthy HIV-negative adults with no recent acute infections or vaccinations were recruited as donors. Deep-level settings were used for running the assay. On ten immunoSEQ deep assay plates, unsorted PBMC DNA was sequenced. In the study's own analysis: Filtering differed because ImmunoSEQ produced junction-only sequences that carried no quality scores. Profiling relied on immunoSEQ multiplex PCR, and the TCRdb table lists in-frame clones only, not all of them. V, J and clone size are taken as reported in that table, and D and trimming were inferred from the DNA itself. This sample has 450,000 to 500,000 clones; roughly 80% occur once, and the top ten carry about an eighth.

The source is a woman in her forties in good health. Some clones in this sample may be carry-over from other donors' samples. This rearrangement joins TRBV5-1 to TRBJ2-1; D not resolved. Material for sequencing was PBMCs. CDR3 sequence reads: CASSLDIARQGNEQFF. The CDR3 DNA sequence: TGCGCCAGCAGCTTGGACATAGCAAGGCAAGGCAATGAGCAGTTCTTC.